The 8 T cell receptor beta chains in this list originate from one sample, sequenced in a study of T cell changes during pregnancy in multiple sclerosis. Only in-frame clones appear in the TCRdb table, and some are missing; sequencing was by immunoSEQ multiplex PCR. The sample comprises 25,000 to 35,000 clones, around 90% of which are singletons, and 0.6% to 0.9% rests with the top ten. Sequences were derived from CD4+ T cells from peripheral blood mononuclear cells, sampled in the first trimester of pregnancy. The receptors stem from a female donor in good health, enrolled as a control in a pregnancy study.

This chain uses TRBV6-6 with TRBJ2-7; the D is unclear. This CDR3 has 14 amino acids. CDR1 is MNHNY and CDR2 is SVGAGI in the germline V gene (reference sequence). Trimming cost V 6 bases and J 0 bases, with 12 bases left between them. The CDR3 nucleotides are TGTGCCAGCAGCTCCGACTTCATCTCCTACGAGCAGTACTTC. Translated, it gives CASSSDFISYEQYF.

This clone was seen a few times. As DNA, the CDR3 is TGTGCCTGGAGTGTACAGGGGGCAGATACGCAGTATTTT. Translating gives CAWSVQGADTQYF. V gene TRBV30 combines with J gene TRBJ2-3, with 8 bases aligning to TRBD1. Germline lookup yields CDR1 GTSNPN and CDR2 SVGIG (reference sequence). The CDR3 has 13 residues. The V and J ends lost 0 bases and 4 bases, in that order; junction bases with no gene match: 0. Variable domain in full (rest from reference TRBV30 and TRBJ2-3): SQTIHQWPATLVQPVGSPLSLECTVEGTSNPNLYWYRQAAGRGLQLLFYSVGIGQISSEVPQNLSASRPQDRQFILSSKKLLLSDSGFYLCAWSVQGADTQYFGPGTRLTVL.

The rearrangement uses TRBV11-2 and TRBJ1-4; D uncertain. CDR3 length: 15 amino acids. The germline V gene encodes CDR1 SGHAT and CDR2 FQNNGV. The ends were cut back, 5 bases at V and 7 bases at J, with 17 bases in the middle. The CDR3 here is CASSAGPTRREKLFF. CDR3 DNA: TGTGCCAGCAGCGCGGGCCCGACCAGGCGTGAAAAACTGTTTTTT.

Note on this clone: The identical CDR3 is also encoded by other nucleotide sequences in the sample. CDR3 DNA: TGTGCCAGCAGCTTAGCGCTTGGGGGCGGCTATGGCTACACCTTC. The encoded protein is CASSLALGGGYGYTF. This chain links TRBV7-9 with TRBJ1-2, with D tentatively TRBD1 (6 bases). Germline CDR1 SEHNR, CDR2 FQNEAQ (reference sequence). V was clipped by 0 bases and J by 4 bases, with 12 bases between them. The CDR3 covers 15 residues.

This chain links TRBV10-3 with TRBJ2-2, with D perhaps matching TRBD1 (6 bases). V lost 0 bases, J lost 5 bases, and 16 bases lay in between. CDR1 is ENHRY and CDR2 is SYGVKD in the germline V gene. The CDR3 is 17 amino acids. CDR3 protein: CAISESIGWTATGELFF. For the CDR3, the DNA is TGTGCCATCAGTGAGTCGATTGGCTGGACAGCTACCGGGGAGCTGTTTTTT.

V is TRBV9 and J is TRBJ2-5; 9 nucleotides align to TRBD2. In germline, CDR1 is SGDLS, CDR2 YYNGEE. The CDR3 loop spans 16 amino acids. Germline trimming cut 0 bases from V and 1 base from J; bases unmatched to any gene: 4. The CDR3 is CASSVAASGAQETQYF. The CDR3 coding sequence is TGTGCCAGCAGCGTAGCGGCTAGCGGGGCCCAAGAGACCCAGTACTTC.

This clone was detected once. This chain connects TRBV15 to TRBJ2-1; the D gene is possibly TRBD1 (5 bases). The germline V and J ends were trimmed by 0 bases and 2 bases, with 8 bases remaining between them. Germline CDR1 LNHNV, CDR2 YYDKDF (reference sequence). The CDR3 contains 15 residues. CDR3 amino acids: CATSRDPGTYNEQFF. For the CDR3, the DNA is TGTGCCACCAGCAGAGATCCAGGGACCTACAATGAGCAGTTCTTC. The entire variable domain, with the rest obtained from reference TRBV15 and TRBJ2-1, is as follows: DAMVIQNPRYQVTQFGKPVTLSCSQTLNHNVMYWYQQKSSQAPKLLFHYYDKDFNNEADTPDNFQSRRPNTSFCFLDIRSPGLGDTAMYLCATSRDPGTYNEQFFGPGTRLTVL.

This clone was observed once. The chain joins TRBV4-2 to TRBJ2-3; 9 bases match TRBD2. The CDR3 totals 18 residues. Germline V gene lookup returns CDR1 LGHNA and CDR2 YNFKEQ. V shed 0 bases and J 5 bases; nucleotides not matched to a gene: 12. This CDR3 reads CASSQESGPGGGGDTQYF. CDR3 coding DNA: TGTGCCAGCAGCCAAGAGTCGGGACCCGGCGGGGGGGGAGATACGCAGTATTTT.